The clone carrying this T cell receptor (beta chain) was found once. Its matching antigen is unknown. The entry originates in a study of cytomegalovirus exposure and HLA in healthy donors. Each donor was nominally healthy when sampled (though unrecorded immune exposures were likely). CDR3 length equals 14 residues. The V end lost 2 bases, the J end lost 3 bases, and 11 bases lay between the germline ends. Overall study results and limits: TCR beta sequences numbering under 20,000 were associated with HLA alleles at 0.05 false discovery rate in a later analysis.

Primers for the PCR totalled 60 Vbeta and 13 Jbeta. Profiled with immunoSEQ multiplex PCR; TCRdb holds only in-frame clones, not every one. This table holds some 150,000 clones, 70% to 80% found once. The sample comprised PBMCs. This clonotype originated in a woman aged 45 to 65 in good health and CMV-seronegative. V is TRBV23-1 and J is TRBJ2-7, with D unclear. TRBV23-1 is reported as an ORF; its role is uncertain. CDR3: CASSQQATRYEQYF. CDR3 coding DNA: TGCGCCAGCAGTCAACAAGCCACCCGCTACGAGCAGTACTTC.